The 20 T cell receptor beta chains below come from one sample, sequenced in a study of blood T cells in healthy people across ages. Combining a sample-barcoded 5' primer with a J-beta primer mix, a second PCR ran for 7 to 11 cycles. Using its own MiXCR run on the 5' RACE reads, TCRdb lists one record per CDR3 protein. The table includes some 1.7 million distinct CDR3 sequences, roughly 27% detected once. Sequencing was done on a sample of blood. Receptors originate from a woman aged 25 to 39 in good health.

Notes on this clonotype: Given the absence of the conserved phenylalanine or tryptophan at the CDR3 end, a read error is likely. The chain combines TRBV7-2 with TRBJ2-1, with D perhaps matching TRBD1 (8 bases). The CDR3 extends over 14 amino acids. Germline lookup yields CDR1 SGHTA and CDR2 FQGNSA. Between the trimmed V and J ends, which lost 5 bases and 10 bases, there was a span of 18 bases. CDR3 bases: TGTGCCAGCAGCCCACAGGGGGGGAAGAGAGAGCAGTTCTTA. Translating it yields CASSPQGGKREQFL.

The chain combines TRBV15 with TRBJ2-7, with TRBD1 matching 12 bases. CDR1 and CDR2 (germline): LNHNV, YYDKDF (reference sequence). Trimming at V came to 1 base and at J to 6 bases, leaving 4 bases not matched to a gene. The CDR3 extends over 15 amino acids. The CDR3 protein is CATSRGGTGGSEQYF. The CDR3 region has the DNA TGTGCCACCAGCAGAGGGGGGACAGGGGGCTCCGAGCAGTACTTC.

The chain recombines TRBV6-6 with TRBJ2-3, with TRBD2 identical over 15 bases. CDR1 is MNHNY, CDR2 SVGAGI, per germline (reference sequence). V lost 1 base to trimming and J lost 7 bases; unmatched junction nucleotides: 3. The CDR3 totals 16 residues. The chain's CDR3 is CASSYWTSGRAHTQYF. As DNA, the CDR3 is TGTGCCAGCAGTTACTGGACTAGCGGGAGGGCACATACGCAGTATTTT.

J is TRBJ2-3 and V is TRBV29-1, with D possibly being TRBD1 (6 bases). V dropped 6 bases and J dropped 8 bases, with 18 bases sitting between them. The CDR3 runs to 13 residues. Germline-derived CDR1 and CDR2 are SQVTM and ANQGSEA. CDR3 region: CSVLIIQGPTQYF. Here the CDR3 DNA reads TGCAGCGTGCTTATAATTCAGGGGCCTACGCAGTATTTT.

This clonotype was seen a few times. The gene calls are TRBV5-6 and TRBJ2-7; a possible D gene is TRBD2 (6 bases). Germline V gives CDR1 SGHDT, CDR2 YYEEEE. The CDR3 spans 15 residues. V was pared by 4 bases and J by 4 bases, with 18 bases between. This CDR3 reads CASSPNYGGEYEQYF. Written as DNA, the CDR3 is TGTGCCAGCAGCCCCAATTACGGAGGGGAATACGAGCAGTACTTC.

This clonotype was counted between two and nine times. The chain recombines TRBV9 with TRBJ2-4; 9 nucleotides match TRBD1. The DNA end lines up better with TRBJ2-7; the J call may be wrong. Germline V lookup: CDR1 SGDLS, CDR2 YYNGEE. This CDR3 comprises 15 residues. CDR3 sequence reads: CASSPRDRGGSEQYF. CDR3 nucleotide sequence: TGTGCCAGCAGCCCCCGAGACAGGGGGGGGTCCGAGCAGTACTTC.

Only a few counts were recorded for this clonotype. The CDR3 DNA reads TGTGCCATCAGCGAGGACGGAGACACCGGGGAGCTGTTTTTT. Translated: CAISEDGDTGELFF. J is TRBJ2-2 and V is TRBV10-3; D uncertain. The CDR3 is made up of 14 amino acids. Trimming removed 6 bases at V and 3 bases at J, with 11 bases between. Germline CDR1 reads ENHRY; CDR2 reads SYGVKD.

The chain combines TRBV6-2 or TRBV6-3 with TRBJ2-6; the D call may be TRBD1 or TRBD2 (7 bases each). Germline V gives CDR1 MNHEY, CDR2 SVGEGT. Trimming left V 6 bases short and J 2 bases short, with 20 bases between. The CDR3 extends over 18 amino acids. The chain's CDR3 is CASRIPPGGGPGANVLTF. The CDR3 coding sequence is TGTGCCAGCAGAATCCCGCCAGGGGGGGGCCCTGGGGCCAACGTCCTGACTTTC.

The J gene is TRBJ2-7, the V gene TRBV7-2, with D perhaps TRBD1 or TRBD2 (5 bases each). The length of the CDR3 is 13 residues. The germline V gene has CDR1 SGHTA and CDR2 FQGNSA. V was trimmed by 3 bases and J by 7 bases, leaving 13 bases between them. The CDR3 region has the DNA TGTGCCAGCAGCTTCGCCCTCTGGGGGGAGCAGTACTTC. This sequence encodes CASSFALWGEQYF.

The chain combines TRBV5-1 with TRBJ2-1; the match to TRBD2 covers 7 bases. CDR1 and CDR2 from the germline V gene are SGHRS and YFSETQ. CDR3 length: 15 amino acids. After removal of 4 bases from V and 7 bases from J, the junction contained 11 bases not matched to a gene. CDR3 nucleotide sequence: TGCGCCAGCAGCAAGACTAGCACCAATCTAAATGAGCAGTTCTTC. Translating it yields CASSKTSTNLNEQFF.

This chain connects TRBV5-1 to TRBJ2-1, with D possibly matching TRBD2 (7 bases). V was pared by 0 bases and J by 13 bases, with 17 bases between. Germline assignment: CDR1 SGHRS and CDR2 YFSETQ. The CDR3 is 14 amino acids. CDR3 in amino acids: CASSLGGGQETQFF. The DNA of the CDR3 is TGCGCCAGCAGCTTGGGCGGGGGACAAGAGACCCAGTTCTTC.

This clonotype was observed at least ten times. The V gene is TRBV7-9, the J gene TRBJ2-1; D perhaps matches TRBD1 (6 bases). The V end lost 2 bases, the J end lost 5 bases, and 13 bases lay between the germline ends. The CDR3 totals 15 residues. CDR1 is SEHNR and CDR2 is FQNEAQ in the germline V gene (reference sequence). The CDR3 DNA is TGTGCCAGCAGCTTAATCAGGGGCGCACACAATGAGCAGTTCTTC. Its translation: CASSLIRGAHNEQFF.

A few counts support this clonotype. The J gene is TRBJ1-1, the V gene TRBV12-3 or TRBV12-4; D unresolved. The CDR3 contains 14 residues. Trimming cost V 3 bases and J 5 bases, with 13 bases left between them. The CDR3 DNA sequence: TGTGCCAGCAGTTTCTTCCGCGGATCGACTGAAGCTTTCTTT. It is translated as CASSFFRGSTEAFF.

Remarks on this clonotype: An end of the junction differs from the germline gene, which may be a read error. CDR3 residues: CASSLNPGATVGGELFF. The CDR3 DNA follows: TGCGCCAGCAGCTTAAACCCAGGAGCTACTGTTGGCGGGGAGCTGTTTTTT. The genes are TRBV7-2 and TRBJ2-2, with D uncertain. This CDR3 is 17 amino acids long. Germline CDR1 SGHTA, CDR2 FQGNSA. Supplemented by reference TRBV7-2 and TRBJ2-2, the full variable domain reads GAGVSQSPSNKVTEKGKDVELRCDPISGHTALYWYRQSLGQGLEFLIYFQGNSAPDKSGLPSDRFSAERTGGSVSTLTIQRTQQEDSAVYLCASSLNPGATVGGELFFGEGSRLTVL.

The chain recombines TRBV12-5 with TRBJ1-1; D is possibly TRBD1 (5 bases). Germline V lookup: CDR1 LGHNT, CDR2 FRNRAP. V shed 1 base and J shed 3 bases, with 6 bases lying between them. This CDR3 has 13 amino acids. CDR3 loop: CASGLGQYTEAFF. CDR3 nucleotide sequence: TGTGCTAGTGGTTTGGGACAGTACACTGAAGCTTTCTTT.

This clonotype was seen ten or more times. J is TRBJ2-1 and V is TRBV3-1; the D gene is possibly TRBD2 (6 bases). The CDR3 consists of 12 residues. Between the trimmed V and J ends, which lost 2 bases and 9 bases, there was a span of 8 bases. Germline V CDR1 and CDR2: LGHDT, YNNKEL (reference sequence). The DNA for the CDR3 is TGTGCCAGCAGCCAAACTAGCCTTGAGCAGTTCTTC. Translated, it gives CASSQTSLEQFF.

At least ten counts were recorded for this clonotype. CDR3 in DNA: TGCGCCAGCAGCTTGGTTGGTCCAGAGCAGGGCGAGCAGTACTTC. It translates to CASSLVGPEQGEQYF. The chain links TRBV5-1 to TRBJ2-7; perhaps TRBD1 as D (5 bases). CDR3 length equals 15 residues. Germline lookup yields CDR1 SGHRS and CDR2 YFSETQ. Trimming left V 0 bases short and J 6 bases short, with 16 bases between. Looking up the rest from reference TRBV5-1 and TRBJ2-7 gives the full variable domain: KAGVTQTPRYLIKTRGQQVTLSCSPISGHRSVSWYQQTPGQGLQFLFEYFSETQRNKGNFPGRFSGRQFSNSRSEMNVSTLELGDSALYLCASSLVGPEQGEQYFGPGTRLTVT.

The genes are TRBV9 and TRBJ2-3; TRBD2 matches at 9 bases. The CDR3 contains 15 residues. Germline trimming cut 4 bases from V and 3 bases from J; bases unmatched to any gene: 6. Germline values: CDR1 SGDLS, CDR2 YYNGEE. The CDR3 sequence: CASSRLAGITDTQYF. CDR3 in DNA: TGTGCCAGCAGCCGGCTAGCGGGGATTACAGATACGCAGTATTTT.

This chain uses TRBV10-3 with TRBJ1-2, with TRBD1 identical over 9 bases. Per germline, CDR1 ENHRY and CDR2 SYGVKD. V trimming: 3 bases; J trimming: 3 bases; junction bases outside the gene matches: 5. CDR3 size: 15 residues. The CDR3 is CAISEQGAWDYGYTF. The CDR3 coding sequence is TGTGCCATCAGTGAACAGGGGGCTTGGGACTATGGCTACACCTTC.

This clonotype showed up just a few times. The chain recombines TRBV7-2 with TRBJ2-7; perhaps TRBD2 as D (5 bases). Per the germline V gene, CDR1 is SGHTA and CDR2 is FQGNSA. The CDR3 is 16 amino acids. Trimming left V 0 bases short and J 0 bases short, with 12 bases between. The CDR3 DNA reads as TGTGCCAGCAGCTTAGCGGGAGCGATTTCCTCCTACGAGCAGTACTTC. Its translation: CASSLAGAISSYEQYF.